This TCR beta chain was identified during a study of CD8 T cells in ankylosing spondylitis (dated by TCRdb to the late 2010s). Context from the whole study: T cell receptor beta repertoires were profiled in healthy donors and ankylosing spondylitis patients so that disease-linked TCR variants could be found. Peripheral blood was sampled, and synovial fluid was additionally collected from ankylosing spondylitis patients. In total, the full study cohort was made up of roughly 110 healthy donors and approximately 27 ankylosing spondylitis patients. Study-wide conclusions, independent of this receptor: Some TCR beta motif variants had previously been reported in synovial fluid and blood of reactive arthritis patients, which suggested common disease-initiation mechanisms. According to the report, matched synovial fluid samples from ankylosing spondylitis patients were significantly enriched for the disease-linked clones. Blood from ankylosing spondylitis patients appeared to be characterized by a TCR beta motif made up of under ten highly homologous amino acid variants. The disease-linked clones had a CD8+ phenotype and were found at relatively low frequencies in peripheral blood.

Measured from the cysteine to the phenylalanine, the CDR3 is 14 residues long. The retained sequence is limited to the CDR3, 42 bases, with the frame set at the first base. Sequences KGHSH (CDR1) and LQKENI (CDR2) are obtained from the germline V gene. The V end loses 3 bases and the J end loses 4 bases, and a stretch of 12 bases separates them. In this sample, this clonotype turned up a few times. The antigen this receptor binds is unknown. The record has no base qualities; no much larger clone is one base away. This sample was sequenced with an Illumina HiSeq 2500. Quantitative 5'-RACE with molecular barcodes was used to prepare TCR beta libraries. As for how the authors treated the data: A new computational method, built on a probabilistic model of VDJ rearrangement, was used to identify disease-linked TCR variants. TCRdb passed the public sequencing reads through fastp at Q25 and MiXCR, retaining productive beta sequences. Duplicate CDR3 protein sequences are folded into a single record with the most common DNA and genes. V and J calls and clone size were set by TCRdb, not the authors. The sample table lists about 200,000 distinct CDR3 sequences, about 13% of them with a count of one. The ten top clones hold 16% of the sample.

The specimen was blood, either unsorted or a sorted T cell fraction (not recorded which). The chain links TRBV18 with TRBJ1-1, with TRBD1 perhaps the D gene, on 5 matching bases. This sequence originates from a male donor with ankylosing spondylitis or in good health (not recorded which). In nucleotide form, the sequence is TGTGCCAGCTCACCCATAGGGGTCAGCACTGAAGCTTTCTTT. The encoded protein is CASSPIGVSTEAFF.